The table lists the clone carrying this TCR beta chain with a few counts. This sample stems from a study of T-cell reconstitution after alpha-beta-depleted transplantation in children. For TCRbeta, the library was prepared with unique molecular identifiers. TCRdb called the PCR reads again in MiXCR, with one record for every CDR3 protein. The sample has just under 550,000 distinct CDR3 sequences; around 20% are singletons. The CDR3 has 15 residues. The ends were cut back, 5 bases at V and 1 base at J, with 13 bases in the middle. Germline CDR1 and CDR2: MNHEY and SMNVEV (reference sequence). Sequenced material: PBMCs from the stem cell graft donor, taken from the stem cell graft. This receptor was identified in a human donor who donated a stem cell graft to a child with acute lymphoblastic leukemia. The chain joins TRBV27 to TRBJ2-3; D might be TRBD2 (6 bases). The CDR3 DNA reads as TGTGCCAGCAGTCAGACTAGTGCCGGCACAGATACGCAGTATTTT. Translating it yields CASSQTSAGTDTQYF.